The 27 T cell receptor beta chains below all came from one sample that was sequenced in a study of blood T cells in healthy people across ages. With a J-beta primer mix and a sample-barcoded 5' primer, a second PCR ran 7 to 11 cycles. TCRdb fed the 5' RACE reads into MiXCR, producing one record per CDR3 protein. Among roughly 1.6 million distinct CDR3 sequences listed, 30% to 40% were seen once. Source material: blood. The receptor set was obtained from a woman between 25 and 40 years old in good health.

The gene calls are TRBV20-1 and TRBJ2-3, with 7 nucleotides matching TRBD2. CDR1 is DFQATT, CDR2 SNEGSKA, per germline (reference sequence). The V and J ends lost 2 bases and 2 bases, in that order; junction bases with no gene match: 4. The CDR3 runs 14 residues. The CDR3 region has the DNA TGCAGTGCTAGAAGGCGGGGGACCACAGATACGCAGTATTTT. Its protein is CSARRRGTTDTQYF.

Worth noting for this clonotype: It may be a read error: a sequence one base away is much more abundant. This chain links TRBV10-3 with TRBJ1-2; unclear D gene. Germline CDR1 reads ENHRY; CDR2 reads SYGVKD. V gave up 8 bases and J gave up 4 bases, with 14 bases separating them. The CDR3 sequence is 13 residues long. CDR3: CAIEDVARYGYTF. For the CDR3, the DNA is TGTGCCATCGAGGATGTGGCACGCTATGGCTACACCTTC.

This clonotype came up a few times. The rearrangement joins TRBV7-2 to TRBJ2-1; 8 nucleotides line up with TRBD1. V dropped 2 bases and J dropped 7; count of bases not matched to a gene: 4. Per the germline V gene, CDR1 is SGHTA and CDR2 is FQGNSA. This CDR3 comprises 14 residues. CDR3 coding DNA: TGTGCCAGCAGCTTAATGCAGGGGGCGAATGAGCAGTTCTTC. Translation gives CASSLMQGANEQFF.

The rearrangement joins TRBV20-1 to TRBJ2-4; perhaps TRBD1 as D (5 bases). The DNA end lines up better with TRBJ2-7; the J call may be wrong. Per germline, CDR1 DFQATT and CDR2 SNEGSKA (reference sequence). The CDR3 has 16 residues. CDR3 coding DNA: TGCAGTGCTAGAGATTCAGTTTGGACAACTCACTACGAGCAGTACTTC. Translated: CSARDSVWTTHYEQYF.

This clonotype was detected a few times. CDR3 in DNA: TGTGCCAGCAGCTTAGCCCTTTCGGGCCGGGGGACCCAGTACTTC. This sequence encodes CASSLALSGRGTQYF. The chain uses TRBV7-9 and TRBJ2-5, with D possibly being TRBD2 (5 bases). V was cut by 0 bases and J by 7 bases, with 15 bases left in between. The CDR3 covers 15 residues. The germline CDR1 and CDR2 sequences are SEHNR and FQNEAQ (reference sequence).

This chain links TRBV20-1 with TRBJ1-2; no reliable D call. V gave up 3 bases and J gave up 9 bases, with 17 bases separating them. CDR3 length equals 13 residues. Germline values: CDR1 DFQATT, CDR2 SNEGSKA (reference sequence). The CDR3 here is CSASESSAGSYTF. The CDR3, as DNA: TGCAGTGCTAGCGAGTCGTCGGCCGGCAGCTACACCTTC.

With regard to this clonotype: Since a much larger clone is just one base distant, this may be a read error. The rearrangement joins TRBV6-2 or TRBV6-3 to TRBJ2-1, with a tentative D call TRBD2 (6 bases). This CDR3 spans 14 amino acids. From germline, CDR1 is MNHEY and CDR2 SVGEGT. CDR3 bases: TGTGCCAGCAGTTACTCCTCCCACGGGAGTGAGCAGGTCTTC. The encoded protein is CASSYSSHGSEQVF.

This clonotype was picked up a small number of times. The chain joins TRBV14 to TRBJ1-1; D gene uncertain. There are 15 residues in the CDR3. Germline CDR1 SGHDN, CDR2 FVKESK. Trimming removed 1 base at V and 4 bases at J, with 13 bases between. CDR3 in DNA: TGTGCCAGCAGCCAAGTGGGGATCCGAGGCACTGAAGCTTTCTTT. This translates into CASSQVGIRGTEAFF.

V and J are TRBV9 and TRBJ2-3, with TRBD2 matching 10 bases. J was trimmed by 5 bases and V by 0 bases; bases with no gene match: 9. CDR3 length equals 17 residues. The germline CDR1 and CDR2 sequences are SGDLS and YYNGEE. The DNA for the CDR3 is TGTGCCAGCAGCGTAGCTCGGGGTCGACTAGCGGGAGATACGCAGTATTTT. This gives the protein CASSVARGRLAGDTQYF.

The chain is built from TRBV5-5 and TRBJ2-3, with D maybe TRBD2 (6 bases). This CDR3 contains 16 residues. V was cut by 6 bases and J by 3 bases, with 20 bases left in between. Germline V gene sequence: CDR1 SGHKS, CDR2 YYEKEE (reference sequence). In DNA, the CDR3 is TGTGCCAGCATCCCGGCGGGGCTGCAAAATACAGATACGCAGTATTTT. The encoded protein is CASIPAGLQNTDTQYF.

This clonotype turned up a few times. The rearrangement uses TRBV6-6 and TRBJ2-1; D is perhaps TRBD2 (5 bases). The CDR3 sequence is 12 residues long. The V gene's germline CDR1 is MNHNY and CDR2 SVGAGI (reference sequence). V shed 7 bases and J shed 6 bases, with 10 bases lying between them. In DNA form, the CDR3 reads TGTGCCAGCACCCGAGGGCCCAATGAGCAGTTCTTC. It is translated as CASTRGPNEQFF.

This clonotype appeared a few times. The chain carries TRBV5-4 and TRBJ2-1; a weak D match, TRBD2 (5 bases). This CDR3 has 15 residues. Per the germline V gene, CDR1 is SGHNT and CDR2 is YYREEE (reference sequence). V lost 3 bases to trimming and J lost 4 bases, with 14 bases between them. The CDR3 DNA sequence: TGTGCCAGCAGCTCCCCGGGAATCAATTACAATGAGCAGTTCTTC. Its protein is CASSSPGINYNEQFF.

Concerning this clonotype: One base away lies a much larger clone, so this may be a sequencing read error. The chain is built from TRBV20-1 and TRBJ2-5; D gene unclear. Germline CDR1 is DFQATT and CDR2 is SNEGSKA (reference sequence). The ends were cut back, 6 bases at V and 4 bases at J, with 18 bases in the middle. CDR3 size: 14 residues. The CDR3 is CSAQIQVRGETQYF. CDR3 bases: TGCAGTGCCCAGATCCAGGTTAGAGGAGAGACCCAGTACTTC.

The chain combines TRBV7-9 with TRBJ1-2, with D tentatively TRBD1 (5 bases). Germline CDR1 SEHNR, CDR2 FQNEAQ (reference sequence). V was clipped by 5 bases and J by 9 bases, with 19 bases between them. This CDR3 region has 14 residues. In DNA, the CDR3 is TGTGCCAGCAGCGCTGGGGCGCCGGCTCTTCGCTACACCTTC. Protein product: CASSAGAPALRYTF.

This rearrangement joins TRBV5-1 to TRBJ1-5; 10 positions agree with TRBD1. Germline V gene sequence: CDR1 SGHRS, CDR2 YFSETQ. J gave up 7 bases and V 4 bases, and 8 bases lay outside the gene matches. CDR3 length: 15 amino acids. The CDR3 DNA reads TGCGCCAGCAGCCCTATCGGGGACAGGGGACAGCCCCAGCATTTT. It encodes CASSPIGDRGQPQHF. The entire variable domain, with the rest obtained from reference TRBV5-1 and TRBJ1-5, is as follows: KAGVTQTPRYLIKTRGQQVTLSCSPISGHRSVSWYQQTPGQGLQFLFEYFSETQRNKGNFPGRFSGRQFSNSRSEMNVSTLELGDSALYLCASSPIGDRGQPQHFGDGTRLSIL.

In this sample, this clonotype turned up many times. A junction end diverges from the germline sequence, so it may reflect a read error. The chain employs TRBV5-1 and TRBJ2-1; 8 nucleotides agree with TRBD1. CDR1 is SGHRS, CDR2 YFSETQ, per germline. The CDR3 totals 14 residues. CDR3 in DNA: TGCGCCAGCAGTTTGGACAGGGCACGAGGTGAGCAGTTCTTC. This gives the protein CASSLDRARGEQFF.

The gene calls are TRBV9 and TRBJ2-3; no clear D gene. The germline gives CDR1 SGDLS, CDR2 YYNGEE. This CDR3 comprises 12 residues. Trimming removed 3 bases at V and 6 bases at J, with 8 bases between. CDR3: CASSGLWDTQYF. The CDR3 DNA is TGTGCCAGCAGCGGTCTATGGGATACGCAGTATTTT.

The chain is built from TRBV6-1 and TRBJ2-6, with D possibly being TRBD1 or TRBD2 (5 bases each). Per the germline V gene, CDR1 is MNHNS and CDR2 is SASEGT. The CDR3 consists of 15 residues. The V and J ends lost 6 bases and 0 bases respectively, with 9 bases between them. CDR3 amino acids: CASSGDVSGANVLTF. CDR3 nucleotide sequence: TGTGCCAGCAGCGGGGACGTCTCTGGGGCCAACGTCCTGACTTTC.

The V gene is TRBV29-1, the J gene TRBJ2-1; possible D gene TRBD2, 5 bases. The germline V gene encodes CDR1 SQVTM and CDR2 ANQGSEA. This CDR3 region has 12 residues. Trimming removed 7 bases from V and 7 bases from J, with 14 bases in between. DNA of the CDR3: TGCAGCGGCGGATTAGCGCTGAATGAGCAGTTCTTC. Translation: CSGGLALNEQFF.

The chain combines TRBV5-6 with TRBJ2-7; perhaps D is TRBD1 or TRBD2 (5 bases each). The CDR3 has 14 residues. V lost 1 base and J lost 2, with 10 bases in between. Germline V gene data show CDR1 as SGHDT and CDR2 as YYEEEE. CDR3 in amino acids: CASSLNRRTYEQYF. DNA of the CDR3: TGTGCCAGCAGCTTGAACAGGAGGACCTACGAGCAGTACTTC.

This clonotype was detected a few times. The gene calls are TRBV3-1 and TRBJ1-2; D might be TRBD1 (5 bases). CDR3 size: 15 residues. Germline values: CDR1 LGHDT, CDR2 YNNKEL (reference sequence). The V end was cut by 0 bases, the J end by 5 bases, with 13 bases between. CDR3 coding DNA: TGTGCCAGCAGCCAAGAGGCATCAGGGTGGTATGGCTACACCTTC. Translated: CASSQEASGWYGYTF.

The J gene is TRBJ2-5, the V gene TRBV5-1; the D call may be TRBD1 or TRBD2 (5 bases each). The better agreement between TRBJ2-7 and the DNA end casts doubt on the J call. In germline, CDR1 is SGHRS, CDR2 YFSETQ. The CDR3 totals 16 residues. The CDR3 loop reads CASSLSRDGRDYEQYF. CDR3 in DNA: TGCGCCAGCAGCTTGTCCCGGGACGGCAGAGACTACGAGCAGTACTTC.

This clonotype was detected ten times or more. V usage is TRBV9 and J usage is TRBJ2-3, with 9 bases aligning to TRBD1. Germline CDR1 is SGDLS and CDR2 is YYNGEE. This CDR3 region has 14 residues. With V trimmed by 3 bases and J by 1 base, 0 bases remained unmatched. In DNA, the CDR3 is TGTGCCAGCAGCGGGACAGGGGGCACAGATACGCAGTATTTT. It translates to CASSGTGGTDTQYF.

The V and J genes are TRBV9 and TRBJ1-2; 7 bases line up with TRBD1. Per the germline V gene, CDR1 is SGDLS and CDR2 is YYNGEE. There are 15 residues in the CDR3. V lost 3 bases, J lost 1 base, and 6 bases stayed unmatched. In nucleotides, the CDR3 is TGTGCCAGCAGCGCAGGGGCAGGGGGTAACTATGGCTACACCTTC. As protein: CASSAGAGGNYGYTF.

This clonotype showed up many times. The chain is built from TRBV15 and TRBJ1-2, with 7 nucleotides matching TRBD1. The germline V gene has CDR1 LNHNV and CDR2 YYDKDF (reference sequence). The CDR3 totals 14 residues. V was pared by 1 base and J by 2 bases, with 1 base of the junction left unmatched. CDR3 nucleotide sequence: TGTGCCACCAGCAGAGGGGGACAGAACTATGGCTACACCTTC. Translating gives CATSRGGQNYGYTF.

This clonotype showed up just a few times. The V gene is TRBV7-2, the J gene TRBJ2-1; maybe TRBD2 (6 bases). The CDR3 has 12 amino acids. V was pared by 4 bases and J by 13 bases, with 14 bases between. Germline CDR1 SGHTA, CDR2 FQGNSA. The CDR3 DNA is TGTGCCAGCAGCTCCCCGGGACTTTTTCAGTTCTTC. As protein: CASSSPGLFQFF.

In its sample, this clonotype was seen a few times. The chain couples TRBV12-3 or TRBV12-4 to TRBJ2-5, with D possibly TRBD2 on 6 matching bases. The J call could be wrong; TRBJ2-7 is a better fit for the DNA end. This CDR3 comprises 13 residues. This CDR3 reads CASSSNGGGEQYF. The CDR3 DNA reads TGTGCCAGCAGTTCCAACGGGGGAGGCGAGCAGTACTTC.